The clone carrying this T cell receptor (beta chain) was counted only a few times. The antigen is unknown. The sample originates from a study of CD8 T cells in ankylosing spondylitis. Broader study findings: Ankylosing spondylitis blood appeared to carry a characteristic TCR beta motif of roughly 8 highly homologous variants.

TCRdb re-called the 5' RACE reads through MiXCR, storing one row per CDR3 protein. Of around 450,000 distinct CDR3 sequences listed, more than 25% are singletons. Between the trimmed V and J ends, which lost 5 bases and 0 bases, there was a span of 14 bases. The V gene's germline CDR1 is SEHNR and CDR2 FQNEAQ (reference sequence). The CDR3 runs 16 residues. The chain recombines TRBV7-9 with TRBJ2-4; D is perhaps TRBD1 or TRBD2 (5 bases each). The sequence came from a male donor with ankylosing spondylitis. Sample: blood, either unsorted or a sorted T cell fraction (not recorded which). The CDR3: CASSRSRDLAKNIQYF. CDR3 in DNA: TGTGCCAGCAGCCGTTCAAGGGACCTAGCCAAAAACATTCAGTACTTC.